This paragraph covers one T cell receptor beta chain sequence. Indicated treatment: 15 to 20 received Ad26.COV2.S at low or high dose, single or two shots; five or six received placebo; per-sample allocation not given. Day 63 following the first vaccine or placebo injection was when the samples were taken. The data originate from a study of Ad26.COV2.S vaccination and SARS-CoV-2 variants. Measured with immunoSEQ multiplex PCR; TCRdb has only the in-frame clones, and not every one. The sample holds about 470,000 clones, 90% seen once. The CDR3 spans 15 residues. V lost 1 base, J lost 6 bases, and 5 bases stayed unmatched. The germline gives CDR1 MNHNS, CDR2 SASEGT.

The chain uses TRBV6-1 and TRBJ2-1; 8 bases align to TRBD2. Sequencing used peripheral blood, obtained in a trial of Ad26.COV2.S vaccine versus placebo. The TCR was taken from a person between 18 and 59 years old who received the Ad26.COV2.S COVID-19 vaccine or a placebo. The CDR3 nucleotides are TGTGCCAGCAGTGAAGGATCGGGAGGGGGCAATGAGCAGTTCTTC. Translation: CASSEGSGGGNEQFF.